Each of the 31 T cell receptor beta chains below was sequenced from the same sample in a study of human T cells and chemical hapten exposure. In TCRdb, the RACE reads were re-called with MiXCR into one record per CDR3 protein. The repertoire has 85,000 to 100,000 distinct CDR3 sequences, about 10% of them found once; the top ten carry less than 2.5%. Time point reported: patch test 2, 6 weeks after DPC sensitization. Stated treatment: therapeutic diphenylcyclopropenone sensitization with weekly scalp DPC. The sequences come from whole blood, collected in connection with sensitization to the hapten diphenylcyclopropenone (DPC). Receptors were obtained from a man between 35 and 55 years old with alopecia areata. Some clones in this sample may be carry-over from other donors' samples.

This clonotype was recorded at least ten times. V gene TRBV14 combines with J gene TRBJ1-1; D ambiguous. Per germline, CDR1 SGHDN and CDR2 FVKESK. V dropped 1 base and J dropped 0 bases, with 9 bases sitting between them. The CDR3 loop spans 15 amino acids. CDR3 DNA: TGTGCCAGCAGCCAAGGATCGGGAATGAACACTGAAGCTTTCTTT. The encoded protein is CASSQGSGMNTEAFF.

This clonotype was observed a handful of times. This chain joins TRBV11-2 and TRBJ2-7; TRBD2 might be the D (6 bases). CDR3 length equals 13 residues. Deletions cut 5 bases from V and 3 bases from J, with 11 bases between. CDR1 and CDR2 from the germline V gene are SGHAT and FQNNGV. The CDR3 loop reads CASSAGPDYEQYF. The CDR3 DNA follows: TGTGCCAGCAGCGCGGGACCCGACTACGAGCAGTACTTC.

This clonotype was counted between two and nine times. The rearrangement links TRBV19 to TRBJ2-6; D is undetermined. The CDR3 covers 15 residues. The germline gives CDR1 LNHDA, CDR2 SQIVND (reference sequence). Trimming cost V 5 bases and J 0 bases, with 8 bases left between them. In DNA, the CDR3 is TGTGCCAGTAGTGTAATAAGCTCTGGGGCCAACGTCCTGACTTTC. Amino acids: CASSVISSGANVLTF.

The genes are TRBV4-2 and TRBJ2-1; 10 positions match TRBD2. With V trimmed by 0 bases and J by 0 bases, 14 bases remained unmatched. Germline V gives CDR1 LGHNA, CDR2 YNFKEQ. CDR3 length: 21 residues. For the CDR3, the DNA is TGTGCCAGCAGCCAAGAAGAGGTTAGCGGGAGGTTAGGGAGCTCCTACAATGAGCAGTTCTTC. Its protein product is CASSQEEVSGRLGSSYNEQFF.

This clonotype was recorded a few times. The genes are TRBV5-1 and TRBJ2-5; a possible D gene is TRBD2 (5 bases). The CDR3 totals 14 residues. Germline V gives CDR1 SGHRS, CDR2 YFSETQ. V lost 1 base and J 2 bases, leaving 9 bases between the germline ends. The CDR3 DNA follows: TGCGCCAGCAGCTTGCGGCGGGCACAAGAGACCCAGTACTTC. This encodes CASSLRRAQETQYF.

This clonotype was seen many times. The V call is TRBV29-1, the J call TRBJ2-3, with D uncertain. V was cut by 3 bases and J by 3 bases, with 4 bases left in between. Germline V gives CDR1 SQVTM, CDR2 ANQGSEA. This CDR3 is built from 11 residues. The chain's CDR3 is CSVEVTDTQYF. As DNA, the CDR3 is TGCAGCGTTGAGGTTACAGATACGCAGTATTTT.

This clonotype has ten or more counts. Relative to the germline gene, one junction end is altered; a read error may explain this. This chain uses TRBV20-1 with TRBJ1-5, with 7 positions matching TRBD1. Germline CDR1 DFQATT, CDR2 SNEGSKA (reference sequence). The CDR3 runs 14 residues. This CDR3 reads CSARGQVGHQPQHF. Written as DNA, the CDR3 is TGCAGTGCAAGAGGACAGGTGGGGCATCAGCCCCAGCATTTT.

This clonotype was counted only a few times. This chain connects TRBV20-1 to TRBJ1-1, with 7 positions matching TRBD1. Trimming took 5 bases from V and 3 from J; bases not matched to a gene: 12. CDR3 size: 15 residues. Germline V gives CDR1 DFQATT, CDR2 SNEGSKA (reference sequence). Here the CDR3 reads CSARQGSLDYTEAFF. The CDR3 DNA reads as TGCAGTGCTCGACAGGGATCACTAGATTACACTGAAGCTTTCTTT.

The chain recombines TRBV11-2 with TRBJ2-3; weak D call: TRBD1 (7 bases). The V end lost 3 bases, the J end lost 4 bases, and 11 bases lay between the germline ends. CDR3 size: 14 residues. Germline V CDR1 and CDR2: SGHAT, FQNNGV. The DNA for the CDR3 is TGTGCCAGCAGCTTGTCAGGGGGGCCAGATACGCAGTATTTT. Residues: CASSLSGGPDTQYF. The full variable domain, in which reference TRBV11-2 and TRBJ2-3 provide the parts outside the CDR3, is EAGVAQSPRYKIIEKRQSVAFWCNPISGHATLYWYQQILGQGPKLLIQFQNNGVVDDSQLPKDRFSAERLKGVDSTLKIQPAKLEDSAVYLCASSLSGGPDTQYFGPGTRLTVL.

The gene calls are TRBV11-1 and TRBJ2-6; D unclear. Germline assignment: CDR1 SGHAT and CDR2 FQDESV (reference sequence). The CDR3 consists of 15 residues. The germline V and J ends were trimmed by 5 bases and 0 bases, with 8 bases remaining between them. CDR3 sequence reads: CASSPTSSGANVLTF. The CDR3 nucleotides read TGTGCCAGCAGCCCCACATCCTCTGGGGCCAACGTCCTGACTTTC. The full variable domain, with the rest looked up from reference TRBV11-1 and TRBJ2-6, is EAEVAQSPRYKITEKSQAVAFWCDPISGHATLYWYRQILGQGPELLVQFQDESVVDDSQLPKDRFSAERLKGVDSTLKIQPAELGDSAMYLCASSPTSSGANVLTFGAGSRLTVL.

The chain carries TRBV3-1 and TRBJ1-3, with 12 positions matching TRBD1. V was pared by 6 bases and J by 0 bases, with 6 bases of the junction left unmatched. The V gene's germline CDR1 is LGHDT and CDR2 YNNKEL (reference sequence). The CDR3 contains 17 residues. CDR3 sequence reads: CASSSGTGGTSGNTIYF. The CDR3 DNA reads TGTGCCAGCAGTTCCGGGACAGGGGGCACCTCTGGAAACACCATATATTTT.

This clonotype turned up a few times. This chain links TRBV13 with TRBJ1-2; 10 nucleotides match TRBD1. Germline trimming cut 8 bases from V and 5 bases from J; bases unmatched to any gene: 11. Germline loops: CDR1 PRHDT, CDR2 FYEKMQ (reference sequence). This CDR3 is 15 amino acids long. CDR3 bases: TGTGCCAGCGACGACGGGGACAGGGGTGTTTATGGCTACACCTTC. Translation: CASDDGDRGVYGYTF.

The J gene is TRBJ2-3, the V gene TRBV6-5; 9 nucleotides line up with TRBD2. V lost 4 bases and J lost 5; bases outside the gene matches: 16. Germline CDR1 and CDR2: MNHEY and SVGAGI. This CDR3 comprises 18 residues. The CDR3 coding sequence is TGTGCCAGCAGTTCCACCGGGTGGTTAGCGGGAGTGAGAGATACGCAGTATTTT. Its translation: CASSSTGWLAGVRDTQYF.

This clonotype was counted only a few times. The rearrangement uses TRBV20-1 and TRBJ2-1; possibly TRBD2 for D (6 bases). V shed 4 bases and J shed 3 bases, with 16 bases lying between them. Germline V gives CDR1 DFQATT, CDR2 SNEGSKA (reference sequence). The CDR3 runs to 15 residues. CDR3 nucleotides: TGCAGTGCTATATCCCTTGGCGGGAACTACAATGAGCAGTTCTTC. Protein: CSAISLGGNYNEQFF.

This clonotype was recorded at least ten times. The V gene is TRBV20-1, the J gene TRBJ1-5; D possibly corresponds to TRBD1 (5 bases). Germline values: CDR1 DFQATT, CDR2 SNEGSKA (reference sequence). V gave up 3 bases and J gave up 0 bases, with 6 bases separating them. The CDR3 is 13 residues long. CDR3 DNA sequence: TGCAGTGCTAGTCAGGGTAGCAATCAGCCCCAGCATTTT. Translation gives CSASQGSNQPQHF.

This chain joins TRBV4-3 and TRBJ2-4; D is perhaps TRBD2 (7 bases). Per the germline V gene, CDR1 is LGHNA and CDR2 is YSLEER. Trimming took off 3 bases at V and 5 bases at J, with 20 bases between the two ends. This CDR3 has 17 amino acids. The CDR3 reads CASSQWMQGLAENIQYF. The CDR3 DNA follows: TGCGCCAGCAGCCAGTGGATGCAGGGGCTAGCGGAAAACATTCAGTACTTC.

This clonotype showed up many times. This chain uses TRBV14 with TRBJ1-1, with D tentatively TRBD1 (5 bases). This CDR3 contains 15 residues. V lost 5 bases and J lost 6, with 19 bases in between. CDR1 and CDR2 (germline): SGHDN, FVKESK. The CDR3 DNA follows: TGTGCCAGCAGCACTAGATATGGGGGGTTCTCTGAAGCTTTCTTT. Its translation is CASSTRYGGFSEAFF.

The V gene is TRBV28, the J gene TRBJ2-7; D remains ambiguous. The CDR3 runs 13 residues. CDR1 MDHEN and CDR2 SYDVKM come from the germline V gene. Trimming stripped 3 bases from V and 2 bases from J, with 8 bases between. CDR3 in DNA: TGTGCCAGCAGTTTCGGGCTGACCTACGAGCAGTACTTC. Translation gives CASSFGLTYEQYF. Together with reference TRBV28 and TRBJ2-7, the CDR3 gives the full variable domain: DVKVTQSSRYLVKRTGEKVFLECVQDMDHENMFWYRQDPGLGLRLIYFSYDVKMKEKGDIPEGYSVSREKKERFSLILESASTNQTSMYLCASSFGLTYEQYFGPGTRLTVT.

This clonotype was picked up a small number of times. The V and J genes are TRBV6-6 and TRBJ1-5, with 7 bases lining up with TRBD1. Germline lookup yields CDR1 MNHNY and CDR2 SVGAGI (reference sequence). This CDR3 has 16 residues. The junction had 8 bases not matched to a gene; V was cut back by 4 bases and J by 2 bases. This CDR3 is CASSFPFGQGNQPQHF. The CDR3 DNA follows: TGTGCCAGCAGTTTTCCGTTCGGACAGGGCAATCAGCCCCAGCATTTT.

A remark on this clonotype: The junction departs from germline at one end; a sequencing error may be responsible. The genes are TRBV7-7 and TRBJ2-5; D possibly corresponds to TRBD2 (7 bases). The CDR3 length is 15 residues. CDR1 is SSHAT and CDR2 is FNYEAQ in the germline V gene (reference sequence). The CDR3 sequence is CASSLGGRAQETQYF. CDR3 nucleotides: TGTGCTAGCAGCTTAGGGGGGAGGGCCCAAGAGACCCAGTACTTC. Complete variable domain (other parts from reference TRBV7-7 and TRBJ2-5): GAGVSQSPRYKVTKRGQDVTLRCDPISSHATLYWYQQALGQGPEFLTYFNYEAQPDKSGLPSDRFSAERPEGSISTLTIQRTEQRDSAMYRCASSLGGRAQETQYFGPGTRLLVL.

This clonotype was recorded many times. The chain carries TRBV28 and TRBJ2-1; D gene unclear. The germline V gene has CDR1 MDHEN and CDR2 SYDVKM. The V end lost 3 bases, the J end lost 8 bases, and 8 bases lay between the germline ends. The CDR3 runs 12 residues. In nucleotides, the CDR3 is TGTGCCAGCAGTTTGTTACTGGATGAGCAGTTCTTC. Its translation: CASSLLLDEQFF.

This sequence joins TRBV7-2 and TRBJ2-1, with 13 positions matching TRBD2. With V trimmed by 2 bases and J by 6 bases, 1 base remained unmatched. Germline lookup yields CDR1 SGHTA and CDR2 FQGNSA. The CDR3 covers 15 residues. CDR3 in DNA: TGTGCCAGCAGCTTATGGACTAGCGGGAGCAATGAGCAGTTCTTC. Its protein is CASSLWTSGSNEQFF.

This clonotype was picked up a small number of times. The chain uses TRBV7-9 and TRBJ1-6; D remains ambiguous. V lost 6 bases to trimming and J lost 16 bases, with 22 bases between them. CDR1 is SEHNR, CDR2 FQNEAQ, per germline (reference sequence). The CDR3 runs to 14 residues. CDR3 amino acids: CASSAAGLSGSLHF. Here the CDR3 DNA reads TGTGCCAGCAGTGCGGCGGGCCTAAGCGGGTCACTCCACTTT.

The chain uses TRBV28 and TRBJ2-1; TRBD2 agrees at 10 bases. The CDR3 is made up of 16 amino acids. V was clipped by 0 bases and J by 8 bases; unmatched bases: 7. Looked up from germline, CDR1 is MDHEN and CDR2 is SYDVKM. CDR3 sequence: CASSLWASGSFHEQFF. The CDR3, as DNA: TGTGCCAGCAGTTTATGGGCTAGCGGGAGTTTCCATGAGCAGTTCTTC. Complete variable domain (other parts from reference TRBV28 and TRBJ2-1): DVKVTQSSRYLVKRTGEKVFLECVQDMDHENMFWYRQDPGLGLRLIYFSYDVKMKEKGDIPEGYSVSREKKERFSLILESASTNQTSMYLCASSLWASGSFHEQFFGPGTRLTVL.

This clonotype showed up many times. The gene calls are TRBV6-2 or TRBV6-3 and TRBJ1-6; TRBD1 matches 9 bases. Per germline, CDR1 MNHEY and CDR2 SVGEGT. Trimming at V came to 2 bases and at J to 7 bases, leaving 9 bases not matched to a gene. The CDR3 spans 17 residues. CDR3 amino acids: CASSYPTGGSRNSPLHF. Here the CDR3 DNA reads TGTGCCAGCAGTTACCCTACAGGGGGCTCACGGAATTCACCCCTCCACTTT.

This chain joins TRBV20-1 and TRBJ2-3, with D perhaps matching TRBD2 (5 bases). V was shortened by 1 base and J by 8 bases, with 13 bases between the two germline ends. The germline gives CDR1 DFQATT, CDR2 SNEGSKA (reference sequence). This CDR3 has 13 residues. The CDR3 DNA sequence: TGCAGTGCTAGAGGAAATAGCGATGGTACGCAGTATTTT. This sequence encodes CSARGNSDGTQYF.

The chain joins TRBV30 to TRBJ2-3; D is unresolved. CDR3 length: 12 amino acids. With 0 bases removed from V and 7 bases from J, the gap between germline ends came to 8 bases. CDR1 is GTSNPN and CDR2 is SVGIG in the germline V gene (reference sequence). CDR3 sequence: CAWSVQRNTQYF. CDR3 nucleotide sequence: TGTGCCTGGAGTGTACAGAGAAATACGCAGTATTTT.

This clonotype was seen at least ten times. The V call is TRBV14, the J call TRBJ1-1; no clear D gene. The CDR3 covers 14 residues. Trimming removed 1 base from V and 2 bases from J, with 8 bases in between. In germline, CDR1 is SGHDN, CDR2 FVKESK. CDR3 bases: TGTGCCAGCAGCCAAGCGGTGGTTAACACTGAAGCTTTCTTT. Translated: CASSQAVVNTEAFF.

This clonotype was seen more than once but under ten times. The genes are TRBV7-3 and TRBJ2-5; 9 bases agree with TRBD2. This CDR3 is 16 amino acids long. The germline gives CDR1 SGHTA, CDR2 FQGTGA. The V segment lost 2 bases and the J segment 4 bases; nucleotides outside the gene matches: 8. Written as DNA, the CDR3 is TGTGCCAGCAGCTTAGCGGGAGGGAATATGTTAGAGACCCAGTACTTC. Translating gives CASSLAGGNMLETQYF.

The CDR3 reads CASSPRGGSTDTQYF. The CDR3, as DNA: TGTGCCAGCAGTCCCAGGGGCGGGAGCACAGATACGCAGTATTTT. The chain carries TRBV28 and TRBJ2-3; D possibly corresponds to TRBD1 (6 bases). V gave up 5 bases and J gave up 0 bases, with 12 bases separating them. Germline V CDR1 and CDR2: MDHEN, SYDVKM. This CDR3 is 15 amino acids long.

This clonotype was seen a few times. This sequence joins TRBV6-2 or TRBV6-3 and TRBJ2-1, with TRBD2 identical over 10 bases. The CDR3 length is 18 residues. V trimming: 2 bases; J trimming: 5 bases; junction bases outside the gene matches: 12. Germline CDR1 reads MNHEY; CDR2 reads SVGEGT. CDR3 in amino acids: CASSYRGGLAGVNNEQFF. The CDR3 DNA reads TGTGCCAGCAGTTACCGAGGGGGGCTAGCGGGAGTCAACAATGAGCAGTTCTTC.